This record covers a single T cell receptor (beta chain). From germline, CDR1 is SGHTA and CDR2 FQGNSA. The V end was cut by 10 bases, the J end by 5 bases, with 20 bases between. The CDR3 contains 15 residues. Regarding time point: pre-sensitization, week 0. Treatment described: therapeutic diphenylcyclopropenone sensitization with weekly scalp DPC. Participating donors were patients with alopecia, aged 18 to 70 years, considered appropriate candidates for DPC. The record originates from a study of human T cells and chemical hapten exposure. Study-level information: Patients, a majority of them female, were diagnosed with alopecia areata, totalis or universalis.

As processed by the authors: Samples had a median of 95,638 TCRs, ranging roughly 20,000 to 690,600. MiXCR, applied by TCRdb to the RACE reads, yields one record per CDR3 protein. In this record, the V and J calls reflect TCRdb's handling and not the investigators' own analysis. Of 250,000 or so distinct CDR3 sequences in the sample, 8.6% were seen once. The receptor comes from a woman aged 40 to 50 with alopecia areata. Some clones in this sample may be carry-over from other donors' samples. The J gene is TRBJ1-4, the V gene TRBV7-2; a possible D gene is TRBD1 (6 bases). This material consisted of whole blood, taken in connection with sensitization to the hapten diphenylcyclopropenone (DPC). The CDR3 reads CATRMAGAPNEKLFF. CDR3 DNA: TGTGCCACCAGGATGGCGGGGGCCCCGAATGAAAAACTGTTTTTT.